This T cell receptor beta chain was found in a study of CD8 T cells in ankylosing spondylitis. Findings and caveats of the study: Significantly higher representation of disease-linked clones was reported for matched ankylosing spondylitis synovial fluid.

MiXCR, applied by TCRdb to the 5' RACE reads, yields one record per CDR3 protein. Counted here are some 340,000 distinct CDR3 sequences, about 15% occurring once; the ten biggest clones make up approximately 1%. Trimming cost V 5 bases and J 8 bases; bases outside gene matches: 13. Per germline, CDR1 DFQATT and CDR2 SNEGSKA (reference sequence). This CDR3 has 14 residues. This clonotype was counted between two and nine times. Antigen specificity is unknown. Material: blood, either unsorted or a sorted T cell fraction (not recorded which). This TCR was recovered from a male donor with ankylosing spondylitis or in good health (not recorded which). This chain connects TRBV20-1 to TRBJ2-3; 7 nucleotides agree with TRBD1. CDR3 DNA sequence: TGCAGTGCTGTTACAGGGGCCGCCCTTCGTACGCAGTATTTT. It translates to CSAVTGAALRTQYF.